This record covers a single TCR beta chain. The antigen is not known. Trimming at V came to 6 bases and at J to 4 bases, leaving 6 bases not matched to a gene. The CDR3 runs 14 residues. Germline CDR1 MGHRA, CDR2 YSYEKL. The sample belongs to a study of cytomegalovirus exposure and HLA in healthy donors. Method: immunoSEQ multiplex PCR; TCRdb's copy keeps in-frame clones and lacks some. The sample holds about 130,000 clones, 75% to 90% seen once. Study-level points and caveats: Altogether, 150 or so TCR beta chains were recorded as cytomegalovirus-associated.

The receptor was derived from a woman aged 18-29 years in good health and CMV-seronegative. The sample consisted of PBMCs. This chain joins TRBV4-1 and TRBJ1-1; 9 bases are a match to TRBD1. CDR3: CASRSDRGSTEAFF. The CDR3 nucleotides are TGCGCCAGCAGGTCAGACAGGGGGTCCACTGAAGCTTTCTTT.